This is a list of T cell receptor beta chains from one sample in a study of T cell responses to AZD1222 COVID-19 vaccine. The data were produced by immunoSEQ multiplex PCR, yet TCRdb's version contains in-frame clones alone and is incomplete. The sample consists of roughly 150,000 clones, more than 85% of them appearing once. The sequenced sample was peripheral blood, obtained after recovery from COVID-19. These receptors all stem from an adult who had recovered from COVID-19. Each CDR3 is given with its conserved first and last residue. Fields, in order: V gene, D gene, J gene, CDR3 length, clone size, CDR3 protein, CDR3 DNA. The D gene is left open where the match is weak. Size is stated for part of the rows, as once, few or many counts, or as a class when the clone is expanded.

TRBV11-2	NA	TRBJ2-1	13	NA	CASSFQRGNEQFF	TGTGCCAGCAGCTTCCAAAGGGGGAATGAGCAGTTCTTC
TRBV6-6	NA	TRBJ1-1	15	NA	CASSTTGGGNTEAFF	TGTGCCAGCAGCACAACTGGGGGAGGGAACACTGAAGCTTTCTTT
TRBV2	NA	TRBJ1-2	13	NA	CASRGDLNYGYTF	TGTGCCAGCAGGGGTGACTTGAACTATGGCTACACCTTC
TRBV6-2/TRBV6-3	TRBD1	TRBJ2-7	14	NA	CASSWDRATWEQYF	TGTGCCAGCAGTTGGGACAGGGCGACGTGGGAGCAGTACTTC
TRBV7-2	TRBD2	TRBJ2-7	16	NA	CASSLVSTSGGYEQYF	TGTGCCAGCAGCTTAGTGTCCACTAGCGGCGGTTACGAGCAGTACTTC
TRBV5-1	TRBD1	TRBJ2-7	15	NA	CASSHDGTASYEQYF	TGCGCCAGCAGTCACGATGGGACAGCGAGCTACGAGCAGTACTTC
TRBV5-8	TRBD1	TRBJ1-2	16	NA	CASTPGQGRFNYGYTF	TGTGCCAGCACCCCGGGACAGGGGCGTTTTAACTATGGCTACACCTTC
TRBV21-1	NA	TRBJ2-7	16	NA	CASSYSPGQGLHEQYF	TGTGCCAGCAGCTACTCACCGGGACAGGGCTTGCACGAGCAGTACTTC
TRBV13	NA	TRBJ2-7	12	NA	CASSFGRGEQYF	TGTGCCAGCAGCTTCGGACGGGGCGAGCAGTACTTC
TRBV11-2	NA	TRBJ2-2	15	NA	CASSLRGGAAGELFF	TGTGCCAGCAGCTTAAGAGGAGGGGCTGCGGGGGAGCTGTTTTTT
TRBV12-5	NA	TRBJ2-1	14	NA	CASGLVGLEEEQFF	TGTGCTAGTGGTTTGGTTGGGTTAGAGGAGGAGCAGTTCTTC
TRBV4-1	NA	TRBJ2-1	14	NA	CASSQEPRWNEQFF	TGCGCCAGCAGCCAAGAGCCGCGATGGAATGAGCAGTTCTTC
TRBV29-1	NA	TRBJ1-1	13	NA	CSVTGLLNTEAFF	TGCAGCGTTACCGGGCTCCTAAACACTGAAGCTTTCTTT
TRBV6-6	NA	TRBJ1-3	17	few	CASSPASGTNSGNTIYF	TGTGCCAGCAGTCCTGCCTCCGGGACAAACTCTGGAAACACCATATATTTT
TRBV5-1	TRBD1	TRBJ1-6	15	few	CASSGRTGGESPLHF	TGCGCCAGCAGCGGGCGGACAGGGGGCGAATCACCCCTCCACTTT
TRBV9	TRBD1	TRBJ1-3	14	NA	CASSQGQAGEPIYF	TGTGCCAGCAGCCAGGGACAGGCGGGGGAGCCCATATATTTT
TRBV10-3	TRBD1	TRBJ2-7	12	once	CAIAGGGHEQYF	TGTGCCATCGCAGGGGGCGGCCACGAGCAGTACTTC
TRBV29-1	NA	TRBJ2-7	14	few	CSVVGKVGASEQYF	TGCAGCGTTGTAGGGAAGGTAGGGGCGTCCGAGCAGTACTTC
TRBV4-3	NA	TRBJ2-1	12	few	CASSQDSGAEFF	TGCGCCAGCAGCCAAGATAGTGGGGCTGAGTTCTTC
TRBV3-1/TRBV3-2	NA	TRBJ2-7	17	NA	CASSQGGRALLSYEQYF	TGTGCCAGCAGCCAAGGTGGGCGGGCCCTTCTCTCCTACGAGCAGTACTTC
TRBV15	NA	TRBJ1-4	14	NA	CATSRARDNEKLFF	TGTGCCACCAGCAGAGCCAGGGACAATGAAAAACTGTTTTTT
TRBV6-5	NA	TRBJ1-3	16	NA	CASSYSTLISGNTIYF	TGTGCCAGCAGTTACTCGACTCTAATCTCTGGAAACACCATATATTTT
TRBV11-3	NA	TRBJ2-7	12	NA	CASSFGDYEQYF	TGTGCCAGCAGCTTTGGGGACTACGAGCAGTACTTC
TRBV10-3	TRBD1	TRBJ1-4	19	NA	CAISESSRDRVQDRLKLFF	TGTGCCATCAGTGAGTCGTCCCGGGACAGGGTTCAAGATCGGCTAAAACTGTTTTTT
TRBV28	TRBD1	TRBJ1-1	15	NA	CASSRTGGLNTEAFF	TGTGCCAGCAGTCGGACAGGGGGCTTGAACACTGAAGCTTTCTTT
TRBV7-3	TRBD2	TRBJ2-3	19	NA	CASSTPTSGGAEGTDTQYF	TGTGCCAGCAGCACACCCACTAGCGGGGGGGCAGAGGGGACAGATACGCAGTATTTT
TRBV29-1	TRBD1	TRBJ1-2	16	NA	CSANIPGQRINYGYTF	TGCAGCGCCAATATTCCGGGACAGAGAATTAACTATGGCTACACCTTC
TRBV9	NA	TRBJ1-2	14	few	CASTRTEANYGYTF	TGTGCCAGCACCAGGACAGAGGCGAACTATGGCTACACCTTC
TRBV6-2/TRBV6-3	NA	TRBJ2-6	15	NA	CASSVASGGANVLTF	TGTGCCAGCAGCGTCGCCTCTGGAGGGGCCAACGTCCTGACTTTC
TRBV2	TRBD1	TRBJ2-7	12	NA	CASSGEDRLQYF	TGTGCCAGCAGTGGAGAGGACAGGCTTCAGTACTTC
TRBV11-2	NA	TRBJ1-1	13	once	CASSSLLGTEAFF	TGTGCCAGCAGCTCCCTTCTAGGCACTGAAGCTTTCTTT
TRBV7-3	NA	TRBJ1-1	14	once	CASSPSPRNPEAFF	TGTGCCAGCAGCCCCTCTCCAAGGAACCCTGAAGCTTTCTTT
TRBV28	NA	TRBJ1-2	13	NA	CASSMPHLPGYTF	TGTGCCAGCAGTATGCCGCATCTCCCTGGCTACACCTTC
TRBV19	NA	TRBJ1-1	14	NA	CASSKATGFAEAFF	TGTGCCAGTAGTAAGGCAACTGGGTTCGCTGAAGCTTTCTTT
TRBV6-5	NA	TRBJ2-5	15	NA	CASSLSDGTGETQYF	TGTGCCAGCAGTCTGTCGGACGGGACTGGGGAGACCCAGTACTTC
TRBV28	NA	TRBJ1-5	14	NA	CASSPRQGGTPQHF	TGTGCCAGCAGTCCCCGCCAGGGTGGTACGCCCCAGCATTTT
TRBV21-1	NA	TRBJ2-7	18	NA	CASSPGTSGSPLPYEQYF	TGTGCCAGCAGCCCAGGGACTAGCGGGAGTCCCCTCCCCTACGAGCAGTACTTC
TRBV6-5	NA	TRBJ1-3	15	NA	CASSYSRVSGNTIYF	TGTGCCAGCAGTTACTCGAGGGTCTCTGGAAACACCATATATTTT
TRBV20-1	TRBD2	TRBJ2-1	15	NA	CSASKTSGVYNEQFF	TGCAGTGCTAGTAAGACTAGCGGAGTCTACAATGAGCAGTTCTTC
TRBV7-9	NA	TRBJ2-1	14	NA	CATPSGDDRNEQFF	TGTGCCACCCCCAGCGGAGACGATCGTAATGAGCAGTTCTTC
TRBV19	NA	TRBJ2-4	16	NA	CASSIDLGRSKNIQYF	TGTGCCAGTAGTATTGATCTTGGTCGTTCCAAAAACATTCAGTACTTC
TRBV6-4	TRBD1	TRBJ2-4	15	NA	CASSDSGQGANIQYF	TGTGCCAGCAGTGACTCGGGACAGGGGGCAAACATTCAGTACTTC
TRBV6-5	NA	TRBJ1-1	13	NA	CASSYSARTEAFF	TGTGCCAGCAGTTACAGTGCACGCACTGAAGCTTTCTTT
TRBV5-4	TRBD2	TRBJ2-5	15	NA	CASRVAGSDQETQYF	TGTGCCAGCAGAGTAGCGGGATCCGACCAAGAGACCCAGTACTTC
TRBV7-9	NA	TRBJ1-3	16	NA	CASSSYPTVTGNTIYF	TGTGCCAGCAGTTCCTACCCGACAGTTACTGGAAACACCATATATTTT
TRBV9	TRBD1	TRBJ2-6	16	NA	CASSVGQGAGANVLTF	TGTGCCAGCAGCGTAGGGCAGGGGGCTGGGGCCAACGTCCTGACTTTC
TRBV4-3	NA	TRBJ2-7	13	NA	CASSQGPLYEQYF	TGCGCCAGCAGCCAAGGACCCCTCTACGAGCAGTACTTC
TRBV5-1	NA	TRBJ1-2	15	NA	CASSLGEGLNYGYTF	TGCGCCAGCAGCTTGGGTGAGGGTTTAAACTATGGCTACACCTTC
TRBV28	NA	TRBJ1-3	16	NA	CASSSPGAGLGNTIYF	TGTGCCAGCAGTTCCCCTGGGGCAGGGCTGGGAAACACCATATATTTT
TRBV10-3	NA	TRBJ1-2	13	NA	CAISDRVLYGYTF	TGTGCCATCAGTGACAGGGTCTTATATGGCTACACCTTC
TRBV28	TRBD1	TRBJ2-5	14	NA	CASSRDRRSETQYF	TGTGCCAGCAGCAGGGACAGGAGGTCGGAGACCCAGTACTTC
TRBV11-2	NA	TRBJ2-7	14	NA	CASSLVKGDYEQYF	TGTGCCAGCAGCTTAGTTAAGGGGGACTACGAGCAGTACTTC